This T cell receptor beta chain was recovered during a study of T cells after yellow fever vaccination. Looking at the study overall: SMART-Seq v4 Ultra Low Input prepared libraries from low-cell fractions.

TCRdb called the 5' RACE reads again in MiXCR, with one record for every CDR3 protein. The table lists tens of thousands of distinct CDR3 sequences, 4.5% of them singletons. V gave up 6 bases and J gave up 9 bases, with 21 bases separating them. This CDR3 spans 15 amino acids. Germline values: CDR1 MNHEY, CDR2 SVGEGT. This clonotype has just a few counts. The receptor was isolated from a man younger than 35 who received the YFV17D yellow fever vaccine. Specimen: PBMCs, either bulk or a sorted T-cell subset (CD4+, CD8+, memory, or dextramer-sorted; not recorded which), collected on the day of the yellow fever booster vaccination. V usage is TRBV6-2 or TRBV6-3 and J usage is TRBJ1-5; the D gene is possibly TRBD1 (5 bases). The CDR3 is CASRRTGTVNMPQHF. CDR3 coding DNA: TGTGCCAGCAGGCGAACCGGGACGGTAAACATGCCCCAGCATTTT.